The 26 T cell receptor beta chains given below trace back to one sample, sequenced in a study of human T cells and chemical hapten exposure. Each CDR3 protein is one row after TCRdb ran MiXCR on the RACE reads. This sample has tens of thousands of distinct CDR3 sequences, with around a third found just once. Time point meaning: patch test 1, 2 weeks after DPC sensitization. Treatment denoted: therapeutic diphenylcyclopropenone sensitization with weekly scalp DPC. The sample here was whole blood, taken in connection with sensitization to the hapten diphenylcyclopropenone (DPC). The receptors were gathered from a man between 40 and 49 years old with alopecia areata. Some clones in this sample may be carry-over from other donors' samples.

This chain connects TRBV9 to TRBJ2-5; tentative D call: TRBD2 (6 bases). CDR1 SGDLS and CDR2 YYNGEE come from the germline V gene. This CDR3 is built from 15 residues. Trimming removed 0 bases at V and 4 bases at J, with 13 bases between. The CDR3 loop reads CASSVAEGSRETQYF. For the CDR3, the DNA is TGTGCCAGCAGCGTAGCGGAGGGAAGTCGAGAGACCCAGTACTTC.

The V call is TRBV5-1, the J call TRBJ2-1; 8 nucleotides match TRBD1. The J segment lost 7 bases and the V segment lost 5 bases, leaving 8 bases of the junction unmatched. Germline V gene lookup returns CDR1 SGHRS and CDR2 YFSETQ. The CDR3 extends over 14 amino acids. In DNA form, the CDR3 reads TGCGCCAGCAGAGCAGGGGGCCGCGAAAATGAGCAGTTCTTC. This translates into CASRAGGRENEQFF.

This clonotype was picked up a small number of times. The chain joins TRBV5-1 to TRBJ1-1; TRBD1 agrees at 7 bases. The CDR3 is 14 residues long. CDR1 and CDR2 from the germline V gene are SGHRS and YFSETQ. The V and J ends lost 4 bases and 6 bases, in that order; junction bases with no gene match: 9. The CDR3: CASSPNRGIAEAFF. In nucleotides, the CDR3 is TGCGCCAGCAGCCCAAACAGGGGAATCGCTGAAGCTTTCTTT.

The chain carries TRBV5-6 and TRBJ1-5; the D gene is possibly TRBD1 (5 bases). Germline loops: CDR1 SGHDT, CDR2 YYEEEE. The CDR3 extends over 12 amino acids. V shed 3 bases and J shed 7 bases, with 8 bases lying between them. In nucleotides, the CDR3 is TGTGCCAGCAGCTCCAGGGTACAGCCCCAGCATTTT. It specifies CASSSRVQPQHF. Using reference TRBV5-6 and TRBJ1-5 for the parts outside the CDR3, the full variable domain is DAGVTQSPTHLIKTRGQQVTLRCSPKSGHDTVSWYQQALGQGPQFIFQYYEEEERQRGNFPDRFSGHQFPNYSSELNVNALLLGDSALYLCASSSRVQPQHFGDGTRLSIL.

The rearrangement joins TRBV6-2 or TRBV6-3 to TRBJ2-3, with D perhaps TRBD1 or TRBD2 (5 bases each). The CDR3 totals 14 residues. The V end was cut by 7 bases, the J end by 4 bases, with 15 bases between. In germline, CDR1 is MNHEY, CDR2 SVGEGT. The CDR3 loop is CASNRGTRADTQYF. The CDR3, as DNA: TGTGCCAGCAACCGGGGCACTAGGGCAGATACGCAGTATTTT.

V usage is TRBV6-2 or TRBV6-3 and J usage is TRBJ2-3; 10 bases line up with TRBD2. CDR1 is MNHEY, CDR2 SVGEGT, per germline. V shed 5 bases and J 3 bases; nucleotides not matched to a gene: 5. The CDR3 runs to 15 residues. CDR3 sequence reads: CASSPSGSRTDTQYF. In nucleotides, the CDR3 is TGTGCCAGCAGTCCTAGCGGGAGCAGGACAGATACGCAGTATTTT.

The chain employs TRBV27 and TRBJ1-1; D is undetermined. This CDR3 is built from 15 residues. V was shortened by 5 bases and J by 4 bases, with 17 bases between the two germline ends. The germline V gene encodes CDR1 MNHEY and CDR2 SMNVEV (reference sequence). CDR3 in DNA: TGTGCCAGCAGTCCAGTCCAAGGGCAGTTCACTGAAGCTTTCTTT. As protein: CASSPVQGQFTEAFF.

V and J are TRBV7-9 and TRBJ2-3, with D perhaps given as TRBD1 or TRBD2 (5 bases each). Trimming stripped 6 bases from V and 2 bases from J, with 12 bases between. The CDR3 is made up of 14 amino acids. In germline, CDR1 is SEHNR, CDR2 FQNEAQ (reference sequence). The CDR3 bases are TGTGCCAGCAGTCTAGAGGGGCTCACAGATACGCAGTATTTT. It codes for CASSLEGLTDTQYF.

The V call is TRBV9, the J call TRBJ2-3; D is ambiguous. In germline, CDR1 is SGDLS, CDR2 YYNGEE. Trimming pared 3 bases from V and 4 bases from J, leaving 12 bases between. The CDR3 contains 14 residues. The CDR3 DNA is TGTGCCAGCAGCGCAGGATTATTTTCAGATACGCAGTATTTT. This gives the protein CASSAGLFSDTQYF. Looking up the rest from reference TRBV9 and TRBJ2-3 gives the full variable domain: DSGVTQTPKHLITATGQRVTLRCSPRSGDLSVYWYQQSLDQGLQFLIQYYNGEERAKGNILERFSAQQFPDLHSELNLSSLELGDSALYFCASSAGLFSDTQYFGPGTRLTVL.

J is TRBJ2-1 and V is TRBV14; TRBD1 aligns across 10 bases. Germline-derived CDR1 and CDR2 are SGHDN and FVKESK. With 2 bases clipped from V and 4 bases from J, the junction kept 5 bases outside the gene matches. There are 16 residues in the CDR3. CDR3: CASSQRTGGLYNEQFF. CDR3 sequence (DNA): TGTGCCAGCAGCCAACGGACAGGGGGGCTATACAATGAGCAGTTCTTC.

This clonotype was seen a few times. The chain links TRBV7-3 to TRBJ1-1; possibly TRBD1 for D (5 bases). The CDR3 has 15 amino acids. Trimming shortened V by 2 bases and J by 0 bases, and 10 bases separated the two germline ends. Germline V gene lookup returns CDR1 SGHTA and CDR2 FQGTGA. The CDR3 region is CASSLQAGMNTEAFF. The CDR3 nucleotides read TGTGCCAGCAGCTTACAGGCAGGGATGAACACTGAAGCTTTCTTT.

CDR3 residues: CASSRTSGPTDTQYF. CDR3 nucleotides: TGTGCCAGCAGCCGGACTAGCGGTCCCACAGATACGCAGTATTTT. The chain couples TRBV11-2 to TRBJ2-3, with 10 bases that match TRBD2. Germline loops: CDR1 SGHAT, CDR2 FQNNGV. The CDR3 runs 15 residues. Losses at the gene ends were 5 bases for V and 2 bases for J; bases not matched to a gene: 4.

The CDR3 sequence: CASSLSGTGHNEQFF. The DNA of the CDR3 is TGCGCCAGCAGCCTGTCCGGGACAGGGCACAATGAGCAGTTCTTC. The V and J genes are TRBV5-1 and TRBJ2-1, with 9 bases matching TRBD1. Germline CDR1 is SGHRS and CDR2 is YFSETQ. J lost 5 bases, V lost 4 bases, and 7 bases had no gene match. This CDR3 has 15 amino acids.

The gene calls are TRBV27 and TRBJ1-6; tentatively, D is TRBD1 (5 bases). Germline assignment: CDR1 MNHEY and CDR2 SMNVEV (reference sequence). The CDR3 extends over 15 amino acids. V gave up 0 bases and J gave up 8 bases, with 11 bases separating them. The CDR3 coding sequence is TGTGCCAGCAGTTTATCGGACACCGGGGATTCACCCCTCCACTTT. The encoded protein is CASSLSDTGDSPLHF.

The chain is built from TRBV5-1 and TRBJ2-6; D call uncertain. V lost 3 bases and J 2 bases, leaving 15 bases between the germline ends. The CDR3 is 17 residues long. Germline CDR1 SGHRS, CDR2 YFSETQ. The CDR3 sequence: CASSSTPISTGANVLTF. CDR3 sequence (DNA): TGCGCCAGCAGCTCAACCCCTATCTCCACTGGGGCCAACGTCCTGACTTTC. Using reference TRBV5-1 and TRBJ2-6 for the parts outside the CDR3, the full variable domain is KAGVTQTPRYLIKTRGQQVTLSCSPISGHRSVSWYQQTPGQGLQFLFEYFSETQRNKGNFPGRFSGRQFSNSRSEMNVSTLELGDSALYLCASSSTPISTGANVLTFGAGSRLTVL.

V is TRBV30 and J is TRBJ1-4; perhaps TRBD1 as D (5 bases). V gave up 2 bases and J gave up 0 bases, with 10 bases separating them. Germline V gene data show CDR1 as GTSNPN and CDR2 as SVGIG (reference sequence). The CDR3 loop spans 15 amino acids. The CDR3 reads CAWSTGAATNEKLFF. The CDR3 nucleotides read TGTGCCTGGAGTACTGGGGCGGCAACTAATGAAAAACTGTTTTTT.

This clonotype was detected a few times. V and J are TRBV6-2 or TRBV6-3 and TRBJ2-1, with D unresolved. Germline values: CDR1 MNHEY, CDR2 SVGEGT. Between the trimmed V and J ends, which lost 11 bases and 4 bases, there was a span of 12 bases. This CDR3 has 12 amino acids. The CDR3 region has the DNA TGTGCCGTTAGGACGGGTTACAATGAGCAGTTCTTC. This sequence encodes CAVRTGYNEQFF.

V is TRBV20-1 and J is TRBJ2-7, with 13 bases that match TRBD2. The CDR3 spans 16 residues. The V segment lost 0 bases and the J segment 5 bases; nucleotides outside the gene matches: 7. CDR1 and CDR2 (germline): DFQATT, SNEGSKA (reference sequence). The CDR3 DNA reads TGCAGTGCTAGAGACCGTCGGACTAGCGGGAGTCACGAGCAGTACTTC. This gives the protein CSARDRRTSGSHEQYF.

For this clonotype: One end of the junction fails to match germline, which may point to a read error. This CDR3 is CASSYSVGGSGNTVYF. The CDR3 nucleotides are TGTGCCAGCAGTTACTCAGTCGGGGGCTCTGGAAACACCGTATATTTT. This chain links TRBV6-5 with TRBJ1-3, with a weak D call TRBD1 (6 bases). Germline CDR1 and CDR2: MNHEY and SVGAGI. CDR3 length: 16 amino acids.

This chain joins TRBV5-6 and TRBJ1-1; D may be TRBD1 (6 bases). Per germline, CDR1 SGHDT and CDR2 YYEEEE. The CDR3 is 13 residues long. Trimming took off 7 bases at V and 4 bases at J, with 14 bases between the two ends. The CDR3 bases are TGTGCCAGCGGATCGACAGGAGGCACTGAAGCTTTCTTT. Protein: CASGSTGGTEAFF.

In this sample, this clonotype turned up a few times. The gene calls are TRBV20-1 and TRBJ1-5, with D possibly TRBD1 on 5 matching bases. V was pared by 3 bases and J by 3 bases, with 9 bases between. Germline loops: CDR1 DFQATT, CDR2 SNEGSKA (reference sequence). The CDR3 consists of 13 residues. The CDR3 loop is CSARDTDNQPQHF. The CDR3 DNA sequence: TGCAGTGCTAGGGACACGGACAATCAGCCCCAGCATTTT.

The CDR3 coding sequence is TGTGCCAGCAGCCGCCTTAGCGGGAGTAAAAGAGATACGCAGTATTTT. Its translation: CASSRLSGSKRDTQYF. The gene calls are TRBV14 and TRBJ2-3; 9 bases agree with TRBD2. Germline loops: CDR1 SGHDN, CDR2 FVKESK. The CDR3 is 16 amino acids. After removal of 4 bases from V and 5 bases from J, the junction contained 10 bases not matched to a gene.

This clonotype was counted between two and nine times. This chain uses TRBV11-2 with TRBJ2-3, with 9 bases identical to TRBD1. Trimming took 5 bases from V and 5 from J; bases not matched to a gene: 11. Looked up from germline, CDR1 is SGHAT and CDR2 is FQNNGV. The CDR3 sequence is 16 residues long. The CDR3 DNA is TGTGCCAGCAGCCACCCGGGACAGGGTGGAGAAGATACGCAGTATTTT. As protein: CASSHPGQGGEDTQYF.

V and J are TRBV18 and TRBJ2-4; D gene ambiguous. The CDR3 loop spans 15 amino acids. Germline lookup yields CDR1 KGHSH and CDR2 LQKENI. Trimming stripped 3 bases from V and 0 bases from J, with 9 bases between. The CDR3 region is CASSPVLPAKNIQYF. The DNA for the CDR3 is TGTGCCAGCTCACCGGTTCTACCAGCCAAAAACATTCAGTACTTC.

The V and J genes are TRBV30 and TRBJ1-3; maybe TRBD1 (5 bases). Trimming pared 3 bases from V and 0 bases from J, leaving 21 bases between. The CDR3 is made up of 18 amino acids. The germline V gene has CDR1 GTSNPN and CDR2 SVGIG (reference sequence). The CDR3 coding sequence is TGTGCCTGGAGGGGTCTTTTACGGGACCCAGGCTCTGGAAACACCATATATTTT. Encoded protein: CAWRGLLRDPGSGNTIYF.

The chain recombines TRBV5-1 with TRBJ2-2; perhaps TRBD2 as D (5 bases). V was cut by 3 bases and J by 1 base, with 10 bases left in between. This CDR3 contains 15 residues. Germline CDR1 and CDR2: SGHRS and YFSETQ. The CDR3: CASSYRAGNTGELFF. The CDR3 bases are TGCGCCAGCAGCTACCGGGCGGGGAACACCGGGGAGCTGTTTTTT. The variable domain in full, completed from reference TRBV5-1 and TRBJ2-2, reads KAGVTQTPRYLIKTRGQQVTLSCSPISGHRSVSWYQQTPGQGLQFLFEYFSETQRNKGNFPGRFSGRQFSNSRSEMNVSTLELGDSALYLCASSYRAGNTGELFFGEGSRLTVL.